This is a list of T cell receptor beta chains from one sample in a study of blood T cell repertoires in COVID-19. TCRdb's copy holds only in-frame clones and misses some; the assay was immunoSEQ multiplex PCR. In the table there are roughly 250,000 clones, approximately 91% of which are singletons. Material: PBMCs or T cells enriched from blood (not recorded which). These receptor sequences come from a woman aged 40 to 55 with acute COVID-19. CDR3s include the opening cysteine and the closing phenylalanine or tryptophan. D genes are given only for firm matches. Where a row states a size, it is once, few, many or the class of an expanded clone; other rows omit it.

CDR3: CASIGRAPTEAFF
DNA: TGCGCCAGCATTGGGAGGGCCCCCACTGAAGCTTTCTTT
J: TRBJ1-1
V: TRBV5-1
length: 13
size: NA
D: NA

CDR3: CATSDNSGQSSYNEQFF
DNA: TGTGCCACCAGTGATAATAGCGGGCAAAGCTCCTACAATGAGCAGTTCTTC
J: TRBJ2-1
V: TRBV24-1
length: 17
size: once
D: TRBD2

CDR3: CASSYPQVYYGYTF
DNA: TGTGCCAGCAGCTATCCACAGGTTTACTATGGCTACACCTTC
J: TRBJ1-2
V: TRBV6-2/TRBV6-3
length: 14
size: NA
D: NA

CDR3: CASSSPRDRNQPQHF
DNA: TGTGCCAGCAGCTCACCCCGGGACAGGAATCAGCCCCAGCATTTT
J: TRBJ1-5
V: TRBV7-2
length: 15
size: NA
D: TRBD1

CDR3: CASSVEGRVEKLFF
DNA: TGTGCCAGCAGTGTAGAGGGTCGGGTTGAAAAACTGTTTTTT
J: TRBJ1-4
V: TRBV2
length: 14
size: NA
D: NA

CDR3: CASSRPGTGGAGGYTF
DNA: TGTGCCAGCAGCCGACCCGGGACAGGGGGCGCGGGTGGCTACACCTTC
J: TRBJ1-2
V: TRBV5-4
length: 16
size: NA
D: TRBD1

CDR3: CASSVGGLGTEAFF
DNA: TGTGCCAGCAGCGTAGGGGGCCTCGGAACTGAAGCTTTCTTT
J: TRBJ1-1
V: TRBV9
length: 14
size: NA
D: NA

CDR3: CASSSMTGRNSPLHF
DNA: TGTGCCAGCAGCTCCATGACAGGGAGGAATTCACCCCTCCACTTT
J: TRBJ1-6
V: TRBV11-2
length: 15
size: NA
D: TRBD1

CDR3: CASSSRGGGADTQYF
DNA: TGTGCCAGCAGCTCGCGGGGGGGCGGCGCAGATACGCAGTATTTT
J: TRBJ2-3
V: TRBV11-3
length: 15
size: NA
D: TRBD2

CDR3: CASSRFPPGESSTDTQYF
DNA: TGTGCCAGCAGCCGCTTTCCTCCGGGAGAATCTAGCACAGATACGCAGTATTTT
J: TRBJ2-3
V: TRBV7-3
length: 18
size: few
D: NA

CDR3: CASTFSGRTGPGEAQYF
DNA: TGTGCCAGTACCTTCTCCGGCAGGACAGGCCCGGGGGAGGCCCAGTACTTC
J: TRBJ2-5
V: TRBV19
length: 17
size: NA
D: NA

CDR3: CASSPTDRANTEAFF
DNA: TGTGCCAGCTCACCGACGGACAGGGCAAACACTGAAGCTTTCTTT
J: TRBJ1-1
V: TRBV18
length: 15
size: once
D: TRBD1

CDR3: CASSLERLAGEQYF
DNA: TGTGCCAGCAGCTTGGAGCGGCTAGCGGGGGAGCAGTACTTC
J: TRBJ2-7
V: TRBV7-9
length: 14
size: NA
D: TRBD2

CDR3: CASTQGQFNQPQHF
DNA: TGTGCCAGCACCCAGGGACAGTTCAATCAGCCCCAGCATTTT
J: TRBJ1-5
V: TRBV28
length: 14
size: NA
D: TRBD1

CDR3: CASSQDRGYGYTF
DNA: TGCGCCAGCAGCCAAGATCGGGGATATGGCTACACCTTC
J: TRBJ1-2
V: TRBV4-1
length: 13
size: few
D: NA

CDR3: CASSTTSGRIQFF
DNA: TGTGCCAGCAGTACAACTAGCGGGAGGATTCAGTTCTTC
J: TRBJ2-1
V: TRBV2
length: 13
size: NA
D: TRBD2

CDR3: CAWSEGGINTEAFF
DNA: TGTGCCTGGAGTGAAGGGGGCATAAACACTGAAGCTTTCTTT
J: TRBJ1-1
V: TRBV30
length: 14
size: NA
D: TRBD1

CDR3: CASSFRGAKAFF
DNA: TGTGCCAGCAGTTTCCGGGGGGCAAAGGCTTTCTTT
J: TRBJ1-1
V: TRBV27
length: 12
size: NA
D: NA

CDR3: CAISEFDSNEKLFF
DNA: TGTGCCATCAGTGAGTTTGACAGTAATGAAAAACTGTTTTTT
J: TRBJ1-4
V: TRBV10-3
length: 14
size: once
D: NA

CDR3: CASSPTLSSGNTIYF
DNA: TGTGCCAGCTCACCCACCCTTAGCTCTGGAAACACCATATATTTT
J: TRBJ1-3
V: TRBV18
length: 15
size: few
D: NA

CDR3: CASSLWAGQRDIQYF
DNA: TGTGCCAGCAGTTTATGGGCGGGGCAAAGGGACATTCAGTACTTC
J: TRBJ2-4
V: TRBV27
length: 15
size: NA
D: NA

CDR3: CASSLASEGGPNEQFF
DNA: TGTGCCAGCAGCTTAGCGTCGGAAGGGGGTCCAAATGAGCAGTTCTTC
J: TRBJ2-1
V: TRBV7-2
length: 16
size: NA
D: NA

CDR3: CASSETGLGETQYF
DNA: TGTGCCAGCAGTGAAACGGGACTCGGGGAGACCCAGTACTTC
J: TRBJ2-5
V: TRBV2
length: 14
size: NA
D: NA

CDR3: CASSERGRSETQYF
DNA: TGTGCCAGCAGTGAGCGGGGACGAAGTGAGACCCAGTACTTC
J: TRBJ2-5
V: TRBV2
length: 14
size: NA
D: NA

CDR3: CASSDSSGAADTQYF
DNA: TGTGCCAGCAGTGACTCCAGCGGGGCTGCAGATACGCAGTATTTT
J: TRBJ2-3
V: TRBV6-4
length: 15
size: few
D: TRBD2

CDR3: CASSPPTVAGNTIYF
DNA: TGTGCCAGCTCACCTCCGACTGTGGCTGGAAACACCATATATTTT
J: TRBJ1-3
V: TRBV18
length: 15
size: NA
D: NA

CDR3: CASSDPGTSGRGLFF
DNA: TGTGCCAGCAGTGACCCCGGGACTAGCGGGAGAGGGCTGTTTTTT
J: TRBJ2-2
V: TRBV6-2/TRBV6-3
length: 15
size: NA
D: TRBD2

CDR3: CASSQGASGVITDTQYF
DNA: TGCGCCAGCAGCCAAGGGGCTAGCGGAGTGATCACAGATACGCAGTATTTT
J: TRBJ2-3
V: TRBV4-1
length: 17
size: NA
D: TRBD2

CDR3: CASSYAQGVKPEAFF
DNA: TGTGCCAGCAGTTACGCTCAGGGGGTAAAGCCTGAAGCTTTCTTT
J: TRBJ1-1
V: TRBV6-2/TRBV6-3
length: 15
size: NA
D: TRBD1

CDR3: CASSQGVNTEAFF
DNA: TGTGCCAGCAGCCAGGGGGTGAACACTGAAGCTTTCTTT
J: TRBJ1-1
V: TRBV27
length: 13
size: NA
D: TRBD1

CDR3: CASTPSGGNEQYF
DNA: TGCGCCAGCACGCCTAGCGGGGGAAACGAGCAGTACTTC
J: TRBJ2-7
V: TRBV10-2
length: 13
size: NA
D: TRBD2

CDR3: CASSLRQGISYEQYF
DNA: TGTGCCAGCAGCTTGAGACAGGGGATCTCCTACGAGCAGTACTTC
J: TRBJ2-7
V: TRBV5-5
length: 15
size: NA
D: TRBD1